This T cell receptor beta chain was sequenced in a study of long-term antiretroviral therapy in people with HIV. Findings and caveats of the study: Increased diversity was seen after ART, yet it remained lower than in transplant donor controls. Controls showed broader CDR3 length ranges than did the HIV repertoires.

A word on this clone: As yet, its antigen is unknown.

Sequencing used immunoSEQ v3.0 at survey level. The table came from immunoSEQ multiplex PCR; TCRdb's copy has only in-frame clones and leaves some out. This table has approximately 26,000 clones, 82% appearing once. The CDR3 is 14 residues long. The V gene's germline CDR1 is MDHEN and CDR2 SYDVKM. J gave up 2 bases and V 5 bases, and 4 bases lay outside the gene matches. There were no participants with HIV treated outside the United States. The sequence was obtained from a middle-aged man with HIV. Source: unsorted PBMCs, taken 2.9 years after starting antiretroviral therapy. The chain is built from TRBV28 and TRBJ1-2; 8 bases align to TRBD1. CDR3 sequence (DNA): TGTGCCAGCAGTGGTACAGGGGGAAACTATGGCTACACCTTC. It codes for CASSGTGGNYGYTF.